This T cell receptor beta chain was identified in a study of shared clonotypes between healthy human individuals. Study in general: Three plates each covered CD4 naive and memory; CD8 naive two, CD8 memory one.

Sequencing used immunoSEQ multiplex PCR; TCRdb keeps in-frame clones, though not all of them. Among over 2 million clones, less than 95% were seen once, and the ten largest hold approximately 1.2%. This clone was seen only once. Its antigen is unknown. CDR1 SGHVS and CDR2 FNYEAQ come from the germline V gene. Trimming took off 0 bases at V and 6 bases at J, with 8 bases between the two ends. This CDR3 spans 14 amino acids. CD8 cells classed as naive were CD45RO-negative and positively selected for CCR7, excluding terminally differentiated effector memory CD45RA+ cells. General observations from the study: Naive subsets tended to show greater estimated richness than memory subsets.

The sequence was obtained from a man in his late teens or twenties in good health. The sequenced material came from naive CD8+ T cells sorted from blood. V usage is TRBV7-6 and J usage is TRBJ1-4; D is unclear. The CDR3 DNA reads TGTGCCAGCAGCTTAGCGGTGGGAGATGAAAAACTGTTTTTT. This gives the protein CASSLAVGDEKLFF.